The present T cell receptor (beta chain) was sequenced within a study of T cells after yellow fever vaccination. Study-wide results and limits: The CD4 compartment and the CD8 compartment contained a small share of clonotypes in common.

Germline values: CDR1 SGHRS, CDR2 YFSETQ. The V and J ends lost 4 bases and 9 bases, in that order; junction bases with no gene match: 6. CDR3 length: 14 amino acids. About this clonotype itself: The antigen remains undetermined.

TCRdb re-called the 5' RACE reads with MiXCR, one entry per CDR3 protein. The sample yields about 340,000 distinct CDR3 sequences, 3% to 4.5% seen once. This specimen consisted of PBMCs, obtained 5 days after the yellow fever booster vaccination. The chain carries TRBV5-1 and TRBJ1-6; 8 nucleotides agree with TRBD1. The TCR was taken from a man in his late teens or twenties who received the YFV17D yellow fever vaccine. The CDR3 sequence is CASSSGQGVSPLHF. The CDR3 coding sequence is TGCGCCAGCAGCAGCGGACAGGGCGTTTCACCCCTCCACTTT.